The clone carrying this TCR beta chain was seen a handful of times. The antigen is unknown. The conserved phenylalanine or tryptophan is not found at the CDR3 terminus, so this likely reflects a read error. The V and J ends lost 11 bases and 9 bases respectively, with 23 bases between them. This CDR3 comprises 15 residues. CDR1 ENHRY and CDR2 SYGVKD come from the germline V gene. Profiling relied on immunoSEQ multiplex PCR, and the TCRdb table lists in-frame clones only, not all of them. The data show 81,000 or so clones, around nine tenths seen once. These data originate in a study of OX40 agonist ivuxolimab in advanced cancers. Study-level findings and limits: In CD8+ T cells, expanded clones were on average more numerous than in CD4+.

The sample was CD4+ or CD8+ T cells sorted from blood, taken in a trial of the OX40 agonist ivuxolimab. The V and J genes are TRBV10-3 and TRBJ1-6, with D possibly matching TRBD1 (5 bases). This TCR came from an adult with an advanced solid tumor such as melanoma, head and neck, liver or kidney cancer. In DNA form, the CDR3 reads TGTGCCCTACTAATTAGCGAGCAGGGAGGTTCACCCCTCCACCTT. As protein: CALLISEQGGSPLHL.